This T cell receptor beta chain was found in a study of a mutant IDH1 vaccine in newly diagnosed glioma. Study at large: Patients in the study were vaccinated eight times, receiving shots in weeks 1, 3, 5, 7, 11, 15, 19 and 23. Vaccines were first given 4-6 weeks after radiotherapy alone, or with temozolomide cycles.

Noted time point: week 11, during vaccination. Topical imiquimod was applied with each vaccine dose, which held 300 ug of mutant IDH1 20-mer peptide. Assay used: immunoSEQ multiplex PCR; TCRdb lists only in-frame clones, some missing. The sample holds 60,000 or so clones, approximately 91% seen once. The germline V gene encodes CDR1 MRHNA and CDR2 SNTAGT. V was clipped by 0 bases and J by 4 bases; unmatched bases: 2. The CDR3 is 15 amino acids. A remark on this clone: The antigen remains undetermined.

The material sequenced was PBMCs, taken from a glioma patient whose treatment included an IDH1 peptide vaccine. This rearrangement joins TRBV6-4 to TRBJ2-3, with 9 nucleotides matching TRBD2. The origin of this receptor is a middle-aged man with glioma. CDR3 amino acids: CASSDSAGGPDTQYF. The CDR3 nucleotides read TGTGCCAGCAGTGACTCGGCGGGGGGGCCAGATACGCAGTATTTT.